The clone carrying this T cell receptor (beta chain) showed up many times. Time point given: before trial treatment. Donors received a regimen that comprised nivolumab, ipilimumab, aspirin, low-dose cyclophosphamide and low-dose radiotherapy. Patients qualified if they had advanced solid tumors that lacked tumor-infiltrating lymphocytes. The data were obtained in a study of low-dose radiotherapy and immunotherapy resistance in tumors. Study details: In Cohort 2, 1 Gy per fraction was delivered every two weeks, for a total of 13 Gy over 26 weeks.

Both TCRalpha and TCRbeta chains were reverse transcribed with V-gene-specific primers. TCRs underwent about 22 PCR cycles of amplification with a constant-region primer and V-primer adapter. TCRdb passed the reads through MiXCR, listing each CDR3 protein once. The sample records about 39,000 distinct CDR3 sequences, roughly 28% being singletons. Per germline, CDR1 LNHDA and CDR2 SQIVND (reference sequence). The CDR3 has 14 residues. Trimming took 5 bases from V and 6 from J, leaving 14 bases between them. This sequence originates from a male donor with gallbladder cancer. Sample: PBMCs, taken before treatment. This chain links TRBV19 with TRBJ1-5; D not certain. The CDR3 sequence: CASSPEWAAQPQHF. The CDR3 coding sequence is TGTGCCAGTAGTCCGGAGTGGGCGGCTCAGCCCCAGCATTTT.